A selection of T cell receptor beta chains follows, all from one sample in a study of T-cell reconstitution after alpha-beta-depleted transplantation in children. TCRdb itself ran the PCR reads through MiXCR, one entry per CDR3 protein. The table records roughly 790,000 distinct CDR3 sequences, approximately 15% of them present only once. The material sequenced was PBMCs, mostly from graft donor cells, taken 360 days after TCRalphabeta/CD19-depleted stem cell transplant. All receptors derive from a male patient between 5 and 17 years old who had a stem cell transplant for acute lymphoblastic leukemia, so the T cells may come from the graft donor. CDR3s include the opening cysteine and the closing phenylalanine or tryptophan. Fields, in order: J gene, clone size, V gene, CDR3 length, D gene, CDR3 DNA, CDR3 protein. A D gene is named only where the DNA matches it firmly. Not every row has a clone size; where given, it reads once, few, many or a size class.

TRBJ1-1 many TRBV29-1 13 TRBD1 TGCAGCGTGAGGGAGACAGGGGGCACTGAAGCTTTCTTT CSVRETGGTEAFF
TRBJ1-6 many TRBV25-1 16 . TGTGCCAGCAGTGAAACCAGGGTTTACCATAATTCACCCCTCCACTTT CASSETRVYHNSPLHF
TRBJ2-7 many TRBV10-3 13 . TGTGCCATCAGTGATATCCTTTCCTACGAGCAGTACTTC CAISDILSYEQYF
TRBJ2-7 . TRBV7-2 14 . TGTGCCAGCCGCCATCCCGGAGGTGCCTACGAGCAGTACTTC CASRHPGGAYEQYF
TRBJ2-2 . TRBV6-2/TRBV6-3 12 . TGTGCCAGCAGTTACCCTCCCGGGGAGCTGTTTTTT CASSYPPGELFF
TRBJ2-3 . TRBV20-1 13 . TGCAGTGCTAGTCTTGAAGGCACAGATACGCAGTATTTT CSASLEGTDTQYF
TRBJ2-1 . TRBV29-1 13 TRBD1 TGCAGCGTGGAGAGACAGGGGCGAGGTGAGCAGTTCTTC CSVERQGRGEQFF
TRBJ2-7 few TRBV13 20 . TGTGCCAGCAGCTCTCCTTCCACCGCCACAGGTCCCGGCCTCACCTACGAGCAGTGCTTC CASSSPSTATGPGLTYEQCF
TRBJ1-1 many TRBV7-6 14 TRBD1 TGTGCCAGCAGCTTAGGACAGGGCTGGACTGAAGCTTTCTTT CASSLGQGWTEAFF
TRBJ2-2 many TRBV7-2 15 TRBD2 TGTGCCAGCAGCTTAGTCCCGGGACTAGCAGAGGAGCTGTTTTTT CASSLVPGLAEELFF
TRBJ2-1 few TRBV20-1 11 . TGCAGTGCTGGGAAAAACAATGAGCAGTTCTTC CSAGKNNEQFF
TRBJ2-7 many TRBV20-1 16 . TGCAGTGCTAGAGATTGGCCCGGGACGTCCTCCTACGAGCAGTACTTC CSARDWPGTSSYEQYF
TRBJ2-7 few TRBV27 16 TRBD1 TGTGCCAGCAGCACGGGACAGGGGGCGAGTTCCTACGAGCAGTACTTC CASSTGQGASSYEQYF
TRBJ2-7 many TRBV25-1 15 TRBD1 TGTGCCAGCAGTGAATGGGGGACAGGGGCTTACGAGCAGTACTTC CASSEWGTGAYEQYF
TRBJ2-7 . TRBV4-1 16 TRBD1 TGCGCCAGCAGCCAAATGTCGGGACAGGGGTCTTACGAGCAGTACTTC CASSQMSGQGSYEQYF